Below, one T cell receptor (beta chain) is given with its context. Its antigen is as yet unknown. These data originate in a study of identifying expanded T cells in peripheral blood. Points from the study as a whole: Differentially abundant clones: around 1.2 between replicates, about 16 at around 14 days, around 19 at four.

Method: immunoSEQ multiplex PCR; TCRdb's copy keeps in-frame clones and lacks some. The sample shows some 99,000 clones, around 89% of them seen only once. The CDR3 is 14 amino acids. Per germline, CDR1 MGHDK and CDR2 SYGVNS. V lost 5 bases and J lost 3; bases outside the gene matches: 3. The sample consisted of blood. The chain couples TRBV25-1 to TRBJ1-5; TRBD1 agrees at 8 bases. The source of this sequence is a person aged 18-70 years in good health. CDR3 in DNA: TGTGCCAGCAGTCAGACAGGGGCCAATCAGCCCCAGCATTTT. Its protein is CASSQTGANQPQHF.